The source of this TCR beta chain is a study of beta chain features in type 1 diabetes. The authors reverse transcribed all of the isolated RNA, so sequencing captured expressed TCRB transcripts. Generated by immunoSEQ multiplex PCR, the TCRdb table keeps only in-frame clones and is missing some. This sample has hundreds of thousands of clones, with 11% to 15% found just once. V lost 1 base to trimming and J lost 4 bases, with 9 bases between them. Germline CDR1 is LNHNV and CDR2 is YYDKDF (reference sequence). The CDR3 is made up of 14 amino acids. This clone was counted between two and nine times. Its antigen is not identified. Study conclusions and caveats: For type 1 diabetes patients, VDJ junctions showed fewer insertions and more deletions. Moderately but significantly shorter TCRB CDR3s were found in Type 1 diabetes patients in all four CD4+ subsets.

The source of this sequence is a man between 18 and 35 years old with type 1 diabetes. Sequencing used naive CD4+ T cells from blood. The chain has TRBV15 and TRBJ2-3; D is unclear. The CDR3 region has the DNA TGTGCCACCAGCAGAGGACGCGTTCCAGATACGCAGTATTTT. Protein: CATSRGRVPDTQYF.